The present T cell receptor beta chain was sequenced within a study of T-cell reconstitution after alpha-beta-depleted transplantation in children. TCRbeta library construction was performed incorporating unique molecular identifiers. TCRdb recomputed calls from the PCR reads with MiXCR, one row per CDR3 protein. This table holds about 540,000 distinct CDR3 sequences, about 17% found once. V was pared by 0 bases and J by 4 bases, with 16 bases between. The CDR3 is 16 residues long. Germline V gene lookup returns CDR1 SGHRS and CDR2 YFSETQ. The table lists this clonotype with a few counts. This chain links TRBV5-1 with TRBJ1-2; D remains unclear. This specimen was PBMCs from the stem cell graft donor, taken from the stem cell graft. The clonotype originates from a human donor who donated a stem cell graft to a child with acute lymphoblastic leukemia. CDR3 nucleotides: TGCGCCAGCAGCTTGGCGCTACAACGGAGCCGCTATGGCTACACCTTC. Translating gives CASSLALQRSRYGYTF.